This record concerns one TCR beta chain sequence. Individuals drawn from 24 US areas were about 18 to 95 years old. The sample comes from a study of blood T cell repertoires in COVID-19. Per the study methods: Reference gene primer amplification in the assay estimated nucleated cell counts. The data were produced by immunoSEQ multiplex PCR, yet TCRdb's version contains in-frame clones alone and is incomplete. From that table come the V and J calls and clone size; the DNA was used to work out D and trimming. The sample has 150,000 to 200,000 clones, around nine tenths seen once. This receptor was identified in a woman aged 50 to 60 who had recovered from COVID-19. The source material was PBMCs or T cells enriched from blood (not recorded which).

CDR3 in amino acids: CASKGVGSVSSYEQYF. Written as DNA, the CDR3 is TGTGCCAGTAAAGGGGTCGGCAGCGTCAGCTCCTACGAGCAGTACTTC. This sequence joins TRBV19 and TRBJ2-7, with D perhaps TRBD1 (5 bases). From germline, CDR1 is LNHDA and CDR2 SQIVND (reference sequence). The CDR3 has 16 amino acids. The germline V and J ends were trimmed by 7 bases and 0 bases, with 19 bases remaining between them. The whole variable domain, filled in from reference TRBV19 and TRBJ2-7, reads DGGITQSPKYLFRKEGQNVTLSCEQNLNHDAMYWYRQDPGQGLRLIYYSQIVNDFQKGDIAEGYSVSREKKESFPLTVTSAQKNPTAFYLCASKGVGSVSSYEQYFGPGTRLTVT.